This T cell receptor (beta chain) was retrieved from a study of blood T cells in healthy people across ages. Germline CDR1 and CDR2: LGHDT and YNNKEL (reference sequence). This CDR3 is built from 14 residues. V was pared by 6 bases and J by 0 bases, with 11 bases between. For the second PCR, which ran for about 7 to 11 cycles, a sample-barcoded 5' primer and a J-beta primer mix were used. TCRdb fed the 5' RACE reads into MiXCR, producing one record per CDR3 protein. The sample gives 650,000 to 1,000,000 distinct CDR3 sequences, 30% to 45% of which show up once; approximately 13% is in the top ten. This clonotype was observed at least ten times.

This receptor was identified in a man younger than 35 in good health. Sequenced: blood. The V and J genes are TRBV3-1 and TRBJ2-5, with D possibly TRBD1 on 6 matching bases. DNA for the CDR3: TGTGCCAGCAGTCTCCACAGGGACCAAGAGACCCAGTACTTC. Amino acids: CASSLHRDQETQYF.